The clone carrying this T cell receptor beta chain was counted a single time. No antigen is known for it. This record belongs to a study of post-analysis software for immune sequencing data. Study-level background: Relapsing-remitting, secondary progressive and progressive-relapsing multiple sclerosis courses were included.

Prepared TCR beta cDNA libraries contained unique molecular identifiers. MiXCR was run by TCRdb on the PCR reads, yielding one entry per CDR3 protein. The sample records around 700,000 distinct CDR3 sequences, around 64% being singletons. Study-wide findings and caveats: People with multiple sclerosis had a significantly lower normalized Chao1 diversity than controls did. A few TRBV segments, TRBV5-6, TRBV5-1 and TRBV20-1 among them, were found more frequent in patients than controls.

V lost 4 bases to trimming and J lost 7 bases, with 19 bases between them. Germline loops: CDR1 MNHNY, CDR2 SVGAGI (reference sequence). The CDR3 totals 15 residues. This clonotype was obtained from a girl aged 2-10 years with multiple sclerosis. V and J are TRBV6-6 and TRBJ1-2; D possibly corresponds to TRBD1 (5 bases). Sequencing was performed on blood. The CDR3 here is CASSWDGFNPSGYTF. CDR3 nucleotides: TGTGCCAGCAGTTGGGACGGTTTTAATCCGTCTGGCTACACCTTC.